These 20 T cell receptor beta chains were sequenced from one sample in a study of shared clonotypes between healthy human individuals. Here immunoSEQ multiplex PCR was the method, and the copy in TCRdb shows in-frame clones only, minus some. The table includes about 380,000 clones, 95% to 97% detected once. Source material: memory CD8+ T cells sorted from blood. The sample's subset: CD45RO+ cells pooled with CCR7-negative TemRA cells. All receptors derive from a young man in good health.

V is TRBV7-9 and J is TRBJ2-1; the match to TRBD2 covers 13 bases. CDR3 size: 18 residues. The V and J ends lost 5 bases and 4 bases, in that order; junction bases with no gene match: 11. CDR1 SEHNR and CDR2 FQNEAQ come from the germline V gene (reference sequence). CDR3 bases: TGTGCCAGCAGCCCCGGGACTAGCGGGATTTCCCTTTACAATGAGCAGTTCTTC. Its translation is CASSPGTSGISLYNEQFF.

This sequence joins TRBV6-1 and TRBJ1-2; D might be TRBD1 (5 bases). CDR1 MNHNS and CDR2 SASEGT come from the germline V gene. Trimming stripped 3 bases from V and 3 bases from J, with 11 bases between. The CDR3 covers 14 residues. CDR3 residues: CASSDRARYYGYTF. In nucleotides, the CDR3 is TGTGCCAGCAGTGACAGGGCGCGGTACTATGGCTACACCTTC.

The chain has TRBV29-1 and TRBJ2-7, with a tentative D call TRBD1 (6 bases). The germline V gene has CDR1 SQVTM and CDR2 ANQGSEA. Deletions cut 7 bases from V and 2 bases from J, with 12 bases between. The CDR3 runs to 12 residues. CDR3 residues: CSASDSPYEQYF. For the CDR3, the DNA is TGCAGCGCATCGGACAGTCCCTACGAGCAGTACTTC.

V usage is TRBV9 and J usage is TRBJ2-5, with a possible D match to TRBD2 (5 bases). V was cut by 0 bases and J by 4 bases, with 13 bases left in between. The CDR3 is 15 amino acids. Germline V gene data show CDR1 as SGDLS and CDR2 as YYNGEE. CDR3 nucleotides: TGTGCCAGCAGCGTAGGAGGCAGAGGGATAGAGACCCAGTACTTC. Translation: CASSVGGRGIETQYF.

This sequence joins TRBV7-9 and TRBJ1-3, with D possibly matching TRBD1 (5 bases). Germline CDR1 is SEHNR and CDR2 is FQNEAQ (reference sequence). The CDR3 has 15 amino acids. Trimming removed 9 bases from V and 8 bases from J, with 23 bases in between. CDR3 loop: CASSKWERGGDTIYF. The CDR3 nucleotides are TGTGCCAGTTCCAAGTGGGAGAGGGGCGGAGACACCATATATTTT. Combining the CDR3 with reference TRBV7-9 and TRBJ1-3 gives the whole variable domain DTGVSQNPRHKITKRGQNVTFRCDPISEHNRLYWYRQTLGQGPEFLTYFQNEAQLEKSRLLSDRFSAERPKGSFSTLEIQRTEQGDSAMYLCASSKWERGGDTIYFGEGSWLTVV.

This clone appeared a single time. This chain connects TRBV28 to TRBJ2-3, with 10 bases fitting TRBD2. With V trimmed by 3 bases and J by 4 bases, 4 bases remained unmatched. Germline assignment: CDR1 MDHEN and CDR2 SYDVKM. This CDR3 comprises 15 residues. CDR3 region: CASSLKRGGPDTQYF. The CDR3 DNA reads as TGTGCCAGCAGTTTGAAGCGGGGGGGTCCAGATACGCAGTATTTT.

The chain combines TRBV4-1 with TRBJ2-7; perhaps D is TRBD1 or TRBD2 (5 bases each). CDR1 is MGHRA and CDR2 is YSYEKL in the germline V gene. This CDR3 is built from 16 residues. Trimming left V 1 base short and J 2 bases short, with 15 bases between. The CDR3 sequence is CASSQVLGRAAYEQYF. The CDR3 DNA is TGCGCCAGCAGCCAAGTGTTGGGGCGGGCCGCCTACGAGCAGTACTTC.

Worth noting for this clone: This sample also contains other DNA sequences that code for the same CDR3. The genes are TRBV4-1 and TRBJ1-2, with no clear D. Germline V lookup: CDR1 MGHRA, CDR2 YSYEKL. The CDR3 is made up of 12 amino acids. The V gene lost 0 bases and the J gene lost 5 bases, with 4 bases spanning the gap. The CDR3 spells CASSQEGYGYTF. In DNA form, the CDR3 reads TGCGCCAGCAGCCAAGAGGGATATGGCTACACCTTC.

This chain joins TRBV9 and TRBJ2-7; 8 nucleotides line up with TRBD2. Germline V gene lookup returns CDR1 SGDLS and CDR2 YYNGEE. The length of the CDR3 is 14 residues. V lost 3 bases, J lost 2 bases, and 4 bases stayed unmatched. The CDR3: CASSASGRTYEQYF. The CDR3 region has the DNA TGTGCCAGCAGCGCTAGCGGGCGAACCTACGAGCAGTACTTC. Full variable domain (rest looked up from reference TRBV9 and TRBJ2-7): DSGVTQTPKHLITATGQRVTLRCSPRSGDLSVYWYQQSLDQGLQFLIQYYNGEERAKGNILERFSAQQFPDLHSELNLSSLELGDSALYFCASSASGRTYEQYFGPGTRLTVT.

CDR3 sequence: CASNIKADPYEQYF. In nucleotides, the CDR3 is TGTGCCAGCAATATCAAGGCGGACCCCTACGAGCAGTACTTC. V is TRBV2 and J is TRBJ2-7; no clear D gene. Between the trimmed V and J ends, which lost 7 bases and 2 bases, there was a span of 15 bases. In germline, CDR1 is SNHLY, CDR2 FYNNEI. The CDR3 is 14 amino acids.

The chain combines TRBV5-1 with TRBJ2-1; TRBD2 is a possible D gene (5 bases). Germline CDR1 reads SGHRS; CDR2 reads YFSETQ. V was clipped by 1 base and J by 4 bases, with 9 bases between them. The CDR3 loop spans 14 amino acids. The CDR3 region has the DNA TGCGCCAGCAGCTTGCAGGACTCTTACAATGAGCAGTTCTTC. As protein: CASSLQDSYNEQFF.

V and J are TRBV28 and TRBJ2-6; D is undetermined. This CDR3 has 16 residues. Per the germline V gene, CDR1 is MDHEN and CDR2 is SYDVKM. The V end was cut by 6 bases, the J end by 0 bases, with 12 bases between. The CDR3 coding sequence is TGTGCCAGCAGCCCCTACGAACCCTCTGGGGCCAACGTCCTGACTTTC. Translated, it gives CASSPYEPSGANVLTF.

The chain links TRBV19 to TRBJ2-1, with unresolved D. This CDR3 is built from 14 residues. Germline CDR1 is LNHDA and CDR2 is SQIVND (reference sequence). V was cut by 5 bases and J by 5 bases, with 13 bases left in between. CDR3 amino acids: CASSRWSGDNEQFF. CDR3 bases: TGTGCCAGTAGTCGGTGGTCTGGGGACAATGAGCAGTTCTTC. The whole variable domain, filled in from reference TRBV19 and TRBJ2-1, reads DGGITQSPKYLFRKEGQNVTLSCEQNLNHDAMYWYRQDPGQGLRLIYYSQIVNDFQKGDIAEGYSVSREKKESFPLTVTSAQKNPTAFYLCASSRWSGDNEQFFGPGTRLTVL.

For the CDR3, the DNA is TGTGCCAGCAGCTTAGACAGTACCAGCTCCTACGAGCAGTACTTC. Amino acid sequence: CASSLDSTSSYEQYF. The gene calls are TRBV7-9 and TRBJ2-7; D remains unclear. Trimming pared 1 base from V and 0 bases from J, leaving 10 bases between. The CDR3 runs 15 residues. Germline V CDR1 and CDR2: SEHNR, FQNEAQ (reference sequence).

The V and J genes are TRBV19 and TRBJ1-1; D uncertain. Germline assignment: CDR1 LNHDA and CDR2 SQIVND (reference sequence). Trimming left V 2 bases short and J 4 bases short, with 11 bases between. The CDR3 contains 14 residues. The CDR3: CASSIKGRRTEAFF. CDR3 coding DNA: TGTGCCAGTAGTATAAAAGGGCGACGCACTGAAGCTTTCTTT. The full variable domain, its missing parts supplied by reference TRBV19 and TRBJ1-1, is DGGITQSPKYLFRKEGQNVTLSCEQNLNHDAMYWYRQDPGQGLRLIYYSQIVNDFQKGDIAEGYSVSREKKESFPLTVTSAQKNPTAFYLCASSIKGRRTEAFFGQGTRLTVV.

J is TRBJ2-5 and V is TRBV11-2; perhaps TRBD1 as D (7 bases). The CDR3 totals 16 residues. Trimming took off 4 bases at V and 4 bases at J, with 19 bases between the two ends. The germline gives CDR1 SGHAT, CDR2 FQNNGV. CDR3 loop: CASSSRNRGGIETQYF. In DNA, the CDR3 is TGTGCCAGCAGCTCAAGAAACAGGGGAGGAATAGAGACCCAGTACTTC.

The V gene is TRBV7-9, the J gene TRBJ2-1; 11 bases align to TRBD2. Germline CDR1 SEHNR, CDR2 FQNEAQ (reference sequence). V gave up 5 bases and J gave up 6 bases; unmatched junction bases: 9. The CDR3 extends over 16 amino acids. This CDR3 is CASSLLSGRAGNEQFF. CDR3 sequence (DNA): TGTGCCAGCAGCCTTCTTAGCGGGAGGGCCGGCAATGAGCAGTTCTTC.

The chain couples TRBV19 to TRBJ2-7; tentatively, D is TRBD2 (6 bases). CDR1 LNHDA and CDR2 SQIVND come from the germline V gene (reference sequence). Trimming shortened V by 0 bases and J by 5 bases, and 8 bases separated the two germline ends. There are 13 residues in the CDR3. CDR3 coding DNA: TGTGCCAGTAGTATAGAGGCGGGGAACGAGCAGTACTTC. This gives the protein CASSIEAGNEQYF. The variable domain in full, completed from reference TRBV19 and TRBJ2-7, reads DGGITQSPKYLFRKEGQNVTLSCEQNLNHDAMYWYRQDPGQGLRLIYYSQIVNDFQKGDIAEGYSVSREKKESFPLTVTSAQKNPTAFYLCASSIEAGNEQYFGPGTRLTVT.

This chain connects TRBV27 to TRBJ2-5; 7 bases are shared with TRBD2. Germline CDR1 MNHEY, CDR2 SMNVEV (reference sequence). Trimming removed 7 bases from V and 1 base from J; junction bases left unmatched: 18. The CDR3 contains 18 residues. CDR3 protein: CASTPPDPFGEGQETQYF. Written as DNA, the CDR3 is TGTGCCAGCACCCCTCCCGACCCATTCGGGGAGGGCCAAGAGACCCAGTACTTC.

The chain uses TRBV18 and TRBJ2-1, with TRBD2 matching 10 bases. The CDR3 is made up of 19 amino acids. Germline V gene sequence: CDR1 KGHSH, CDR2 LQKENI. V was clipped by 2 bases and J by 2 bases; unmatched bases: 12. CDR3 nucleotides: TGTGCCAGCTCACCAGGTTTATCTAGCGGGAGTTTCGCCTACAATGAGCAGTTCTTC. It translates to CASSPGLSSGSFAYNEQFF.